The 21 T cell receptor beta chains below all came from one sample that was sequenced in a study of CD8 T cells in ankylosing spondylitis (dated by TCRdb to 2017 to 2019). Receptors were amplified or captured by 5' RACE. The listed sequencing device is Illumina HiSeq 2500. TCRdb ran its own pipeline on the public reads, namely fastp trimming at Q25 and MiXCR clone calling, and kept in-frame beta chains. All rows with the same CDR3 protein become a single entry with the most common DNA and genes. In all, the sample holds approximately 260,000 distinct CDR3 sequences, and approximately 9% of those were seen once. Nearly 7% of the sample goes to the ten largest clones. Specimen: blood, either unsorted or a sorted T cell fraction (not recorded which). These receptor sequences come from a male donor with ankylosing spondylitis or in good health (not recorded which).

This clonotype appeared many times. V usage is TRBV7-2 and J usage is TRBJ2-1; 8 bases map to TRBD2. This CDR3 is built from 15 residues. With 2 bases clipped from V and 4 bases from J, the junction kept 4 bases outside the gene matches. The germline gives CDR1 SGHTA, CDR2 FQGNSA. The CDR3 DNA reads TGTGCCAGCAGCTTAACGGCGGGAGGATACAATGAGCAGTTCTTC. It codes for CASSLTAGGYNEQFF.

This clonotype occurred a few times. The rearrangement links TRBV4-2 to TRBJ1-6; 8 nucleotides match TRBD1. The CDR3 totals 16 residues. Germline CDR1 and CDR2: LGHNA and YNFKEQ. J was trimmed by 7 bases and V by 0 bases; bases with no gene match: 5. The CDR3 DNA reads as TGTGCCAGCAGCCAAGATAGGGGACAGGAGAATTCACCCCTCCACTTT. This translates into CASSQDRGQENSPLHF.

This clonotype has just a few counts. The rearrangement links TRBV20-1 to TRBJ2-1; D remains unclear. V shed 2 bases and J shed 8 bases, with 10 bases lying between them. This CDR3 has 12 residues. Germline-derived CDR1 and CDR2 are DFQATT and SNEGSKA (reference sequence). The CDR3 loop reads CSARSRFDEQFF. The CDR3 nucleotides are TGCAGTGCTAGATCCAGGTTCGATGAGCAGTTCTTC.

This clonotype was detected only a few times. The chain links TRBV3-1 to TRBJ1-6; D unresolved. V was cut by 0 bases and J by 9 bases, with 12 bases left in between. The germline CDR1 and CDR2 sequences are LGHDT and YNNKEL (reference sequence). The CDR3 extends over 15 amino acids. This chain's CDR3 is CASSQDGTLGSPLHF. CDR3 coding DNA: TGTGCCAGCAGCCAAGATGGCACCCTCGGTTCACCCCTCCACTTT.

In its sample, this clonotype was seen many times. This chain joins TRBV7-3 and TRBJ1-2; no definite D call. The CDR3 covers 13 residues. With 2 bases removed from V and 8 bases from J, the gap between germline ends came to 12 bases. The germline CDR1 and CDR2 sequences are SGHTA and FQGTGA. CDR3 nucleotides: TGTGCCAGCAGCTTATCATGGGCGGACGGCTACACCTTC. Amino acid sequence: CASSLSWADGYTF.

Ten or more counts support this clonotype. The J gene is TRBJ2-2, the V gene TRBV29-1; D remains unclear. Trimming took 6 bases from V and 5 from J, leaving 10 bases between them. The CDR3 extends over 12 amino acids. Germline loops: CDR1 SQVTM, CDR2 ANQGSEA. Here the CDR3 DNA reads TGCAGCGTGCTGGACCCAACCGGGGAGCTGTTTTTT. Amino acid sequence: CSVLDPTGELFF.

This clonotype showed up many times. The chain uses TRBV4-3 and TRBJ2-5; TRBD2 aligns across 8 bases. V lost 3 bases and J lost 5; bases outside the gene matches: 8. CDR1 is LGHNA, CDR2 YSLEER, per germline. CDR3 length equals 15 residues. The CDR3 nucleotides read TGCGCCAGCAGCCAGACTAGCGTAAGGGGGGAGACCCAGTACTTC. Encoded protein: CASSQTSVRGETQYF.

The chain has TRBV12-3 or TRBV12-4 and TRBJ1-1, with D possibly being TRBD1 (5 bases). With 6 bases removed from V and 8 bases from J, the gap between germline ends came to 16 bases. The CDR3 contains 13 residues. The CDR3 sequence: CASSPGTPGEAFF. The CDR3 nucleotides read TGTGCCAGCAGCCCCGGGACCCCAGGGGAAGCTTTCTTT.

This clonotype appeared many times. V is TRBV5-1 and J is TRBJ1-1, with D possibly matching TRBD1 (5 bases). The CDR3 has 14 amino acids. V was clipped by 2 bases and J by 0 bases, with 8 bases between them. CDR1 and CDR2 (germline): SGHRS, YFSETQ. The DNA for the CDR3 is TGCGCCAGCAGCTTTGACAGCATGAACACTGAAGCTTTCTTT. Amino acid sequence: CASSFDSMNTEAFF.

This clonotype has ten or more counts. The rearrangement uses TRBV7-9 and TRBJ2-1; D unclear. The CDR3 covers 13 residues. Germline lookup yields CDR1 SEHNR and CDR2 FQNEAQ (reference sequence). Trimming took off 5 bases at V and 5 bases at J, with 10 bases between the two ends. The CDR3 loop is CASSPSGDNEQFF. For the CDR3, the DNA is TGTGCCAGCAGCCCCAGTGGAGACAATGAGCAGTTCTTC.

This clonotype appeared many times. The V gene is TRBV2, the J gene TRBJ2-1, with D possibly called TRBD1 or TRBD2 (5 bases each). The CDR3 is 15 residues long. V dropped 6 bases and J dropped 2 bases, with 14 bases sitting between them. Looked up from germline, CDR1 is SNHLY and CDR2 is FYNNEI. CDR3 in amino acids: CASSGTRDPYNEQFF. CDR3 nucleotide sequence: TGTGCCAGCAGCGGAACTCGGGACCCCTACAATGAGCAGTTCTTC.

This clonotype has only a few counts. The J gene is TRBJ1-1, the V gene TRBV7-2; 7 nucleotides agree with TRBD1. Trimming removed 5 bases from V and 8 bases from J; junction bases left unmatched: 8. This CDR3 spans 13 amino acids. Germline V gives CDR1 SGHTA, CDR2 FQGNSA. The CDR3: CASSGTAAAEAFF. CDR3 bases: TGTGCCAGCAGCGGGACAGCAGCGGCCGAAGCTTTCTTT.

This clonotype was detected ten times or more. This chain links TRBV27 with TRBJ2-3; TRBD2 agrees at 11 bases. Per the germline V gene, CDR1 is MNHEY and CDR2 is SMNVEV (reference sequence). The CDR3 runs 16 residues. After removal of 5 bases from V and 6 bases from J, the junction contained 10 bases not matched to a gene. CDR3 residues: CASSIRLAGTVDTQYF. In nucleotides, the CDR3 is TGTGCCAGCAGTATCCGACTAGCGGGGACTGTGGATACGCAGTATTTT.

With respect to this clonotype: A read error may be the cause here, since a much bigger clone is one base away. J is TRBJ2-3 and V is TRBV6-2 or TRBV6-3, with a weak D call TRBD2 (5 bases). The CDR3 is 14 residues long. The germline gives CDR1 MNHEY, CDR2 SVGEGT. CDR3 loop: CTSSPRLGGDTQYF. The CDR3 DNA sequence: TGTACCAGCAGTCCCCGGCTAGGAGGAGATACGCAGTATTTT.

This clonotype showed up many times. CDR3 DNA: TGTGCCAGCAGCGGGAACACCGGAGACCGGAACACTGAAGCTTTCTTT. Translating gives CASSGNTGDRNTEAFF. The chain joins TRBV9 to TRBJ1-1; D unresolved. Germline CDR1 SGDLS, CDR2 YYNGEE. Trimming stripped 3 bases from V and 1 base from J, with 16 bases between. CDR3 size: 16 residues.

At least ten counts were recorded for this clonotype. The rearrangement uses TRBV12-3 or TRBV12-4 and TRBJ2-3, with D tentatively TRBD2 (5 bases). Trimming left V 7 bases short and J 5 bases short, with 16 bases between. CDR3 size: 14 residues. The DNA of the CDR3 is TGTGCCAGCATCCGTGGGAGCGCAGGAGATACGCAGTATTTT. Translation: CASIRGSAGDTQYF.

The chain carries TRBV4-3 and TRBJ2-6; 7 nucleotides line up with TRBD1. After removal of 4 bases from V and 3 bases from J, the junction contained 12 bases not matched to a gene. Per germline, CDR1 LGHNA and CDR2 YSLEER. The length of the CDR3 is 18 residues. DNA for the CDR3: TGCGCCAGCAGCCGCGAGAGACAGGGTTCCGGTGGGGCCAACGTCCTGACTTTC. Protein product: CASSRERQGSGGANVLTF.

There are many counts of this clonotype. V gene TRBV12-3 or TRBV12-4 combines with J gene TRBJ1-1, with a tentative D call TRBD1 (5 bases). The CDR3 is 19 amino acids. V lost 6 bases and J lost 3, with 29 bases in between. CDR3 DNA: TGTGCCAGCAGCCCCGCCCGGATTCGGCAGGGTCAAACGCACACTGAAGCTTTCTTT. This sequence encodes CASSPARIRQGQTHTEAFF.

This clonotype was seen at least ten times. V is TRBV21-1 and J is TRBJ1-1. TRBV21-1 is marked as a pseudogene. This CDR3 comprises 17 residues. The CDR3 sequence: CASSKIRGTSPRPEAFF. Here the CDR3 DNA reads TGTGCCAGCAGCAAAATCAGGGGGACCTCCCCCCGGCCAGAAGCTTTCTTT.

This chain joins TRBV25-1 and TRBJ2-1, with 7 bases aligning to TRBD2. This CDR3 comprises 15 residues. J lost 0 bases, V lost 10 bases, and 9 bases had no gene match. CDR1 and CDR2 from the germline V gene are MGHDK and SYGVNS. CDR3 sequence reads: CAISTGLFSYNEQFF. CDR3 sequence (DNA): TGTGCCATCAGCACGGGACTATTCTCCTACAATGAGCAGTTCTTC.

The sample holds many counts of this clonotype. V and J are TRBV7-9 and TRBJ2-4, with D perhaps TRBD2 (5 bases). Germline CDR1 and CDR2: SEHNR and FQNEAQ (reference sequence). The CDR3 extends over 14 amino acids. The V end was cut by 3 bases, the J end by 1 base, with 7 bases between. Here the CDR3 DNA reads TGTGCCAGCAGCTTCATAGCGGCCAAAAACATTCAGTACTTC. This sequence encodes CASSFIAAKNIQYF.